This TCR beta chain was obtained from a study of blood T cell repertoires in COVID-19. Study information: The analysed material was cDNA or gDNA that came from T cells, B-cell-depleted T cells, or PBMCs.

Germline V lookup: CDR1 MNHEY, CDR2 SVGAGI. The CDR3 totals 14 residues. Trimming stripped 6 bases from V and 1 base from J, with 12 bases between. Authors' analysis steps: For nucleated cells, counts were estimated from reference gene primer amplification. Sequencing used immunoSEQ multiplex PCR; TCRdb keeps in-frame clones, though not all of them. Clone size and the V and J calls come from that table; the DNA yielded D and trimming. The repertoire holds 80,000 to 100,000 clones, with around 85% as singletons. Sequenced input: peripheral blood. The chain has TRBV6-5 and TRBJ1-1; D perhaps matches TRBD1 (6 bases). This sequence originates from a woman older than 75 with active or convalescent COVID-19. The CDR3 here is CASSGTFRNTEAFF. In DNA, the CDR3 is TGTGCCAGCAGCGGGACATTTCGGAACACTGAAGCTTTCTTT.